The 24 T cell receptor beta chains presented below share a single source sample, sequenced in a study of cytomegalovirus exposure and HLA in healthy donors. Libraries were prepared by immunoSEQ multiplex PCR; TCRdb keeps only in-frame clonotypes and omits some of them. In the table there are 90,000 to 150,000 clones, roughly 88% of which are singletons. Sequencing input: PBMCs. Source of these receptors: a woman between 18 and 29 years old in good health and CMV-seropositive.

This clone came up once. DNA for the CDR3: TGTGCCTGGAGGGCTACAGGGGCTCCAGGAAACACCATATATTTT. It codes for CAWRATGAPGNTIYF. The genes are TRBV30 and TRBJ1-3; 7 nucleotides match TRBD1. Looked up from germline, CDR1 is GTSNPN and CDR2 is SVGIG (reference sequence). This CDR3 is 15 amino acids long. The V and J ends lost 3 bases and 4 bases, in that order; junction bases with no gene match: 9.

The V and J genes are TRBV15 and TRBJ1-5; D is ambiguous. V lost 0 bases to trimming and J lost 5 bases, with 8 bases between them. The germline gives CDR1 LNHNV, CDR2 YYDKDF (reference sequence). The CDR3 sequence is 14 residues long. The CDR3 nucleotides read TGTGCCACCAGCAGAGAGCGCGGGGATCAGCCCCAGCATTTT. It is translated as CATSRERGDQPQHF.

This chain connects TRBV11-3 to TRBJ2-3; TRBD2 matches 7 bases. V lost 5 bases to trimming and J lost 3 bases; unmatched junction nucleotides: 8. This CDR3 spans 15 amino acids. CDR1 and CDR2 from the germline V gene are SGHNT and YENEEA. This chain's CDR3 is CASSGTIRATDTQYF. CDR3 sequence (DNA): TGTGCCAGCAGCGGGACTATCCGGGCGACAGATACGCAGTATTTT. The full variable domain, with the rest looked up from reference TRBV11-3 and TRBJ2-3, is EAGVVQSPRYKIIEKKQPVAFWCNPISGHNTLYWYLQNLGQGPELLIRYENEEAVDDSQLPKDRFSAERLKGVDSTLKIQPAELGDSAVYLCASSGTIRATDTQYFGPGTRLTVL.

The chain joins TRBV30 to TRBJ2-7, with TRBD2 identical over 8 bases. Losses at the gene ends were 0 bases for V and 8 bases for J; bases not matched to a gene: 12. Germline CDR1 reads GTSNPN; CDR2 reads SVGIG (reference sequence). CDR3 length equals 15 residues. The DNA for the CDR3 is TGTGCCTGGAGTGTTCCGGGAGGGCCTTACGAGAAGCAGTACTTC. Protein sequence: CAWSVPGGPYEKQYF. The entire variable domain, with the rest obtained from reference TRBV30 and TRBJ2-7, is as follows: SQTIHQWPATLVQPVGSPLSLECTVEGTSNPNLYWYRQAAGRGLQLLFYSVGIGQISSEVPQNLSASRPQDRQFILSSKKLLLSDSGFYLCAWSVPGGPYEKQYFGPGTRLTVT.

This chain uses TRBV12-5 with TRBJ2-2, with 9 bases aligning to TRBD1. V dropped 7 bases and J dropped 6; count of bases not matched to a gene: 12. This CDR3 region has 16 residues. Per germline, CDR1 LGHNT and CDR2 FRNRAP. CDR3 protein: CASAPSGQGQAGELFF. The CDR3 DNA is TGTGCTAGTGCCCCCTCCGGACAGGGGCAGGCCGGGGAGCTGTTTTTT.

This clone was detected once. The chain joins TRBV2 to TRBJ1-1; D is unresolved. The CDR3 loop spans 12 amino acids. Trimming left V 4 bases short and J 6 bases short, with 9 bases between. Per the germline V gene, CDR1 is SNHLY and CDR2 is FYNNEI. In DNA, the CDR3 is TGTGCCAGCAGTGCAATGAGGTCTGAAGCTTTCTTT. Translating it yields CASSAMRSEAFF.

CDR3 in DNA: TGCAGCGTTCTTACCAGAAAGAACACTGAAGCTTTCTTT. This translates into CSVLTRKNTEAFF. The rearrangement uses TRBV29-1 and TRBJ1-1; D gene uncertain. The CDR3 consists of 13 residues. Germline V lookup: CDR1 SQVTM, CDR2 ANQGSEA. V lost 5 bases to trimming and J lost 1 base, with 11 bases between them.

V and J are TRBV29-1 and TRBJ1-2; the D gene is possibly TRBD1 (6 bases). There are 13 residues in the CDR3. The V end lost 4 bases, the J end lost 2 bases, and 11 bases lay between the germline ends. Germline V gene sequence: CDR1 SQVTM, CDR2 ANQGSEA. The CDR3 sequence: CSVGQVINYGYTF. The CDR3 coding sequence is TGCAGCGTTGGACAGGTTATAAACTATGGCTACACCTTC.

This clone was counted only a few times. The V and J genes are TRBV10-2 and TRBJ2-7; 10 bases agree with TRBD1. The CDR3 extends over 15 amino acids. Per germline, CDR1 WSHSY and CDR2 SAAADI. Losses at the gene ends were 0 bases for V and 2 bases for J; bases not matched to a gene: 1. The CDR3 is CASSESGQGTYEQYF. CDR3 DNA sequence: TGCGCCAGCAGTGAGTCGGGACAGGGGACCTACGAGCAGTACTTC.

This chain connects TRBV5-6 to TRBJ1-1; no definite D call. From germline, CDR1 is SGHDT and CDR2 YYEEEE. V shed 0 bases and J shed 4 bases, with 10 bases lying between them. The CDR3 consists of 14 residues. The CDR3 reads CASSLGRAITEAFF. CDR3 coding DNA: TGTGCCAGCAGCTTGGGGCGGGCGATCACTGAAGCTTTCTTT. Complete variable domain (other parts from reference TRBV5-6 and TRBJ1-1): DAGVTQSPTHLIKTRGQQVTLRCSPKSGHDTVSWYQQALGQGPQFIFQYYEEEERQRGNFPDRFSGHQFPNYSSELNVNALLLGDSALYLCASSLGRAITEAFFGQGTRLTVV.

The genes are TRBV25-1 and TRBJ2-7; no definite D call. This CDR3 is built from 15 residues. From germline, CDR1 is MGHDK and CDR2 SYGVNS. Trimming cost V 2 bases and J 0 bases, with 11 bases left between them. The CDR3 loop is CASSESKRPSYEQYF. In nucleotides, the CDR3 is TGTGCCAGCAGTGAAAGTAAGCGTCCCTCCTACGAGCAGTACTTC.

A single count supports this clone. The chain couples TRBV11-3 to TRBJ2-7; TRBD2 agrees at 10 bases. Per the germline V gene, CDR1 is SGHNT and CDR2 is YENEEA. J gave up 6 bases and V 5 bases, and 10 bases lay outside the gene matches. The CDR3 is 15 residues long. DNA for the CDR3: TGTGCCAGCAGCGTAGCGGGAGGTCCCCTTGGCGAGCAGTACTTC. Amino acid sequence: CASSVAGGPLGEQYF. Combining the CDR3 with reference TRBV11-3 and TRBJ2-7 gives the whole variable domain EAGVVQSPRYKIIEKKQPVAFWCNPISGHNTLYWYLQNLGQGPELLIRYENEEAVDDSQLPKDRFSAERLKGVDSTLKIQPAELGDSAVYLCASSVAGGPLGEQYFGPGTRLTVT.

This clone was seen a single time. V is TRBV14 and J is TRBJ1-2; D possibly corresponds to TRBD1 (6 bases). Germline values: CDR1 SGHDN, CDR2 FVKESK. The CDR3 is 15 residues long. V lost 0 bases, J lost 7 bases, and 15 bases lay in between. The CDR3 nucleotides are TGTGCCAGCAGCCAAGATATAGGGGGATTTTTTGGCTACACCTTC. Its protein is CASSQDIGGFFGYTF.

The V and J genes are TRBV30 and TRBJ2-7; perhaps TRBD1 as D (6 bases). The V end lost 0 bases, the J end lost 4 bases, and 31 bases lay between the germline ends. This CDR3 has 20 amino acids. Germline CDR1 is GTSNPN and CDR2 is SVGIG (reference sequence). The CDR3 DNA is TGTGCCTGGAGTGTAAATATAGGAGGACAGCTACTAAAAATTACGTACGAGCAGTACTTC. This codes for CAWSVNIGGQLLKITYEQYF.

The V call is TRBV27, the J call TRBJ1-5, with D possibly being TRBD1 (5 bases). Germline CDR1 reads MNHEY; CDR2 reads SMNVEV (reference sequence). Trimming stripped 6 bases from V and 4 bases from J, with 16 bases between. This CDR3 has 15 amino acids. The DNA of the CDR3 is TGTGCCAGCAGCTCCCAGGGCTGGGGTAATCAGCCCCAGCATTTT. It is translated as CASSSQGWGNQPQHF.

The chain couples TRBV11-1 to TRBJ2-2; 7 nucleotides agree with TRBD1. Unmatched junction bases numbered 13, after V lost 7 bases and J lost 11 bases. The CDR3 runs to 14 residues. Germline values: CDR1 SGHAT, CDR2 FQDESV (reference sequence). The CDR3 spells CASTDRDKFGELFF. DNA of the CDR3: TGTGCCAGCACCGACAGGGACAAGTTCGGCGAGCTGTTTTTT.

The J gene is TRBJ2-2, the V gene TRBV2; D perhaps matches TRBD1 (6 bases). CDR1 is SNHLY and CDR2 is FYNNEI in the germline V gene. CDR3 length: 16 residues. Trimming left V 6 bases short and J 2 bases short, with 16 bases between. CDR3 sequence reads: CASSLHRVSNTGELFF. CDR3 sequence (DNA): TGTGCCAGCAGCTTACACAGGGTTAGCAACACCGGGGAGCTGTTTTTT.

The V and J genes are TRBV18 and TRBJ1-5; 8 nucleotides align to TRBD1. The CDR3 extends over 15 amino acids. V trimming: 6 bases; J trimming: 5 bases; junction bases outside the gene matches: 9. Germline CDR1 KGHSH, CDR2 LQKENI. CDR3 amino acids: CASSPGQGWHQPQHF. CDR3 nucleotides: TGTGCCAGCTCTCCCGGACAGGGTTGGCATCAGCCCCAGCATTTT.

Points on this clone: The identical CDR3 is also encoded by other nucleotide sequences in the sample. CDR3 loop: CSASSTEAFF. The CDR3, as DNA: TGCAGTGCTTCTAGCACTGAAGCTTTCTTT. The rearrangement uses TRBV20-1 and TRBJ1-1; D remains unclear. Trimming stripped 5 bases from V and 4 bases from J, with 5 bases between. The CDR3 spans 10 residues. Germline V gene lookup returns CDR1 DFQATT and CDR2 SNEGSKA (reference sequence).

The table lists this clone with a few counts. CDR3 DNA: TGCGCCAGCAGCCATGGGACTAGCGGCTCCTACGAGCAGTACTTC. It codes for CASSHGTSGSYEQYF. This chain connects TRBV4-1 to TRBJ2-7, with TRBD2 matching 11 bases. Germline V gene data show CDR1 as MGHRA and CDR2 as YSYEKL. The CDR3 extends over 15 amino acids. Trimming cost V 3 bases and J 0 bases; bases outside gene matches: 1.

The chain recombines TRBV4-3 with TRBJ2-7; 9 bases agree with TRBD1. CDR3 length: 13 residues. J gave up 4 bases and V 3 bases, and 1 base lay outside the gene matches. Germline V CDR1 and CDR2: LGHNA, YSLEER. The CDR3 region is CASSQTGGYEQYF. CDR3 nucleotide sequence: TGCGCCAGCAGCCAGACAGGGGGGTACGAGCAGTACTTC.

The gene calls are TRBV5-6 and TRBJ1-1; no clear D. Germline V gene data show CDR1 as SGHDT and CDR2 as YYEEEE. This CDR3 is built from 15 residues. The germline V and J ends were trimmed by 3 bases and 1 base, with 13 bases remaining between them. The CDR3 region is CASSSYKGANTEAFF. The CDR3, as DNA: TGTGCCAGCAGCTCCTACAAGGGAGCGAACACTGAAGCTTTCTTT.

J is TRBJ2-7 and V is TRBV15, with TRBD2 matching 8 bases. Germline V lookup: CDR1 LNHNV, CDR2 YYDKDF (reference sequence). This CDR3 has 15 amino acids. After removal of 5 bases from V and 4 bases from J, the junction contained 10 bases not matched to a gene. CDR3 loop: CATSPQRETVYEQYF. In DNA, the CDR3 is TGTGCCACCAGCCCGCAGCGGGAGACGGTATACGAGCAGTACTTC.

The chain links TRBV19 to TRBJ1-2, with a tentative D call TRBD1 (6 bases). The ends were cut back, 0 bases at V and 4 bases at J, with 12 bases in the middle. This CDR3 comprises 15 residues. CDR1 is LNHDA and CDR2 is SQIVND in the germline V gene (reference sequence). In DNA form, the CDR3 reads TGTGCCAGTAGTATAGATCTCCAGGGGAGCTATGGCTACACCTTC. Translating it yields CASSIDLQGSYGYTF. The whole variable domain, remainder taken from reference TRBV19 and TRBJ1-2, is DGGITQSPKYLFRKEGQNVTLSCEQNLNHDAMYWYRQDPGQGLRLIYYSQIVNDFQKGDIAEGYSVSREKKESFPLTVTSAQKNPTAFYLCASSIDLQGSYGYTFGSGTRLTVV.